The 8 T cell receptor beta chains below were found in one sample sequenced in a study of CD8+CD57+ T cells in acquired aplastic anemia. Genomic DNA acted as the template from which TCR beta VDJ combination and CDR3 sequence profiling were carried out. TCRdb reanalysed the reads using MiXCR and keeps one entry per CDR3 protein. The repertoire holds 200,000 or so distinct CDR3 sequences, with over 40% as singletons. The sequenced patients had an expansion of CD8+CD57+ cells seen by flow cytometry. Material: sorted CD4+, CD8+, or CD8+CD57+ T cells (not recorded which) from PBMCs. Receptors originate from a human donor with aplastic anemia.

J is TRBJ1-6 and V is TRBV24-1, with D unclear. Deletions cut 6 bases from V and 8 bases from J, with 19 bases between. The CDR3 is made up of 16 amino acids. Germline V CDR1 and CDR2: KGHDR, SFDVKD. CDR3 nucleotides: TGTGCCACCAGTTTCCCCGGGCGGACTGTGGATTCACCCCTCCACTTT. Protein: CATSFPGRTVDSPLHF.

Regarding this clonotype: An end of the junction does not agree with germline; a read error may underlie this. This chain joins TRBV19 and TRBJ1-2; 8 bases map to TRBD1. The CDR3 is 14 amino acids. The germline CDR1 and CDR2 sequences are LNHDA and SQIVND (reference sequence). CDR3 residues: CAGSNAGTGYSYTF. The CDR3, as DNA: TGTGCCGGTAGCAACGCCGGGACAGGCTATAGCTACACCTTC.

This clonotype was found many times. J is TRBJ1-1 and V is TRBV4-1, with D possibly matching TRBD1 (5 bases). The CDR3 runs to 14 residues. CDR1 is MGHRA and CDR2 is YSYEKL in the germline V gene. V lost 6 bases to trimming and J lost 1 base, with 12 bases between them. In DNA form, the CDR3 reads TGCGCCAGCAGAACGACCGGGGGGAACACTGAAGCTTTCTTT. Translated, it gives CASRTTGGNTEAFF.

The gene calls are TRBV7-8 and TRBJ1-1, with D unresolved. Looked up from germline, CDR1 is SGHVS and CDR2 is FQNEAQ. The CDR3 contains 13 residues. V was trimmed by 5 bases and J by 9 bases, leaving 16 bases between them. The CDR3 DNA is TGTGCCAGCAGCCCGCGGACGGGCAGTAAAGCTTTCTTT. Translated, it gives CASSPRTGSKAFF. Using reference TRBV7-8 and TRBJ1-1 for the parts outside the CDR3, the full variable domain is GAGVSQSPRYKVAKRGQDVALRCDPISGHVSLFWYQQALGQGPEFLTYFQNEAQLDKSGLPSDRFFAERPEGSVSTLKIQRTQQEDSAVYLCASSPRTGSKAFFGQGTRLTVV.

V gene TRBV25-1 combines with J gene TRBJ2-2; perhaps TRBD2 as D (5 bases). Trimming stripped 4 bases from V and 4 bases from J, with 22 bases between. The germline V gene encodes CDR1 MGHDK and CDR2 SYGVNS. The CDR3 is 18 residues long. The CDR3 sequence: CASSAREGTAAGTGELFF. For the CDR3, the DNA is TGTGCCAGCAGTGCTAGAGAGGGTACAGCCGCTGGCACCGGGGAGCTGTTTTTT.

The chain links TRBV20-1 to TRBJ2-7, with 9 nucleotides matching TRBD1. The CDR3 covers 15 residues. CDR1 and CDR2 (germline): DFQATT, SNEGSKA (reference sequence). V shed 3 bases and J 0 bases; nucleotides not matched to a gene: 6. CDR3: CSARDRGGSSYEQYF. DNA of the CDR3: TGCAGTGCTAGGGACAGGGGCGGTAGCTCCTACGAGCAGTACTTC.

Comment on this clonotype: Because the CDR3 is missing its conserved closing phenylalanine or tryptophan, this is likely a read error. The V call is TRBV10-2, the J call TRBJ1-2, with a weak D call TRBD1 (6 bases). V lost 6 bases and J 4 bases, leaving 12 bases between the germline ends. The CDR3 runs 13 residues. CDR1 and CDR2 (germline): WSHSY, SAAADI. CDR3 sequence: CASSAGGSYGYTC. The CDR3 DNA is TGCGCCAGCAGCGCCGGGGGCTCCTATGGCTACACCTGC.

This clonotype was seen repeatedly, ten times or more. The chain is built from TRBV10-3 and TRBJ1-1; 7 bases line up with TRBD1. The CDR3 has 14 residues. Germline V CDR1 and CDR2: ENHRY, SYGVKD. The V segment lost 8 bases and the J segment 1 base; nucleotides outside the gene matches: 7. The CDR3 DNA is TGTGCCATCGGTCGGACAGGTGAGAACACTGAAGCTTTCTTT. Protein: CAIGRTGENTEAFF.